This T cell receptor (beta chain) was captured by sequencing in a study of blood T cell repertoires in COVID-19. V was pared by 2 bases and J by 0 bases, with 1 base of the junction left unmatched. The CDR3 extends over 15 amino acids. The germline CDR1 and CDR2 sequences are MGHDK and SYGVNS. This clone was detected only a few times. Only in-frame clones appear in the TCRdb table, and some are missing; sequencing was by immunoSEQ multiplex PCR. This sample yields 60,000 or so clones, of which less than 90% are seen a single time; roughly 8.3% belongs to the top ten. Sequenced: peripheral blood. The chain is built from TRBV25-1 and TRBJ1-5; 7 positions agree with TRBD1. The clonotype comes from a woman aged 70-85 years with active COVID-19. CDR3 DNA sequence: TGTGCCAGCAGTGAAGGACAGGATAGCAATCAGCCCCAGCATTTT. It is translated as CASSEGQDSNQPQHF.